This T cell receptor (beta chain) came from a study of a mutant IDH1 vaccine in newly diagnosed glioma. Turning to the study itself: Treated patients showed a male proportion of roughly 60%, a female proportion of roughly 38%, and a mean age of about 44 years. Patients' prior therapy spanned radiotherapy, temozolomide, or both; most underwent both.

The CDR3 is made up of 14 amino acids. V lost 8 bases and J lost 1; bases outside the gene matches: 6. Germline V gene data show CDR1 as MGHRA and CDR2 as YSYEKL. Some clones are missing from TCRdb's copy, which holds only in-frame ones; the method was immunoSEQ multiplex PCR. The table records approximately 27,000 clones, roughly 90% of them present only once. Details on this clone: Its antigen is currently unknown.

Time point: week 5, during vaccination. Vaccination used 300 ug of mutant IDH1 20-mer peptide per dose, with topical imiquimod. This chain uses TRBV4-1 with TRBJ1-1; 8 bases agree with TRBD1. The source is a man aged 18 to 29 with glioma. Sequencing used PBMCs, obtained from a glioma patient whose treatment included an IDH1 peptide vaccine. The CDR3 DNA is TGCGCCAGCGCCCCGGACAGGGCGAACACTGAAGCTTTCTTT. Amino acids: CASAPDRANTEAFF.